The 29 T cell receptor beta chains below were found in one sample sequenced in a study of CD8+ T cells in alopecia areata. It was cDNA, reverse transcribed from extracted RNA, that served as the sequencing template. The repertoire was sequenced with immunoSEQ multiplex PCR; TCRdb's copy has only in-frame clones and lacks some. Among under 350,000 clones listed, roughly 64% were seen once. As for treatment: oral pan-JAK inhibitor, 5-10 mg twice daily. Sample: CD4+ T cells sorted from blood, taken at week 24, from a patient treated with tofacitinib. The receptor set was obtained from a human donor with alopecia areata.

This clone came up a few times. The V and J genes are TRBV29-1 and TRBJ2-7; 15 positions agree with TRBD2. Germline CDR1 is SQVTM and CDR2 is ANQGSEA. With V trimmed by 3 bases and J by 4 bases, 1 base remained unmatched. The CDR3 is 14 amino acids. The CDR3 nucleotides are TGCAGCGTTGACGGACTAGCGGGGGGGTACGAGCAGTACTTC. Residues: CSVDGLAGGYEQYF.

Only a few counts were recorded for this clone. The V and J genes are TRBV2 and TRBJ2-1; TRBD1 matches at 9 bases. This CDR3 comprises 16 residues. From germline, CDR1 is SNHLY and CDR2 FYNNEI. The trim removed 6 bases at V and 8 bases at J, leaving 14 bases unmatched. The CDR3 DNA sequence: TGTGCCAGCAGAGTGAATTCCGGGACAGGGTATTATGAGCAGTTCTTC. It yields the protein CASRVNSGTGYYEQFF.

The genes are TRBV18 and TRBJ1-4; possibly TRBD1 for D (6 bases). Trimming took 3 bases from V and 5 from J, leaving 7 bases between them. The germline V gene encodes CDR1 KGHSH and CDR2 LQKENI. The CDR3 totals 13 residues. In nucleotides, the CDR3 is TGTGCCAGCTCACCTCAGGGGAATGAAAAACTGTTTTTT. Translating gives CASSPQGNEKLFF.

The chain recombines TRBV7-2 with TRBJ2-1, with 7 positions matching TRBD2. CDR1 SGHTA and CDR2 FQGNSA come from the germline V gene. This CDR3 spans 15 amino acids. V shed 5 bases and J 5 bases; nucleotides not matched to a gene: 9. The CDR3 DNA reads TGTGCCAGCAGCCTGCTGCCCGGGGGGAACAATGAGCAGTTCTTC. This encodes CASSLLPGGNNEQFF.

The chain joins TRBV27 to TRBJ1-2; 9 bases are a match to TRBD1. CDR1 is MNHEY, CDR2 SMNVEV, per germline (reference sequence). J lost 2 bases, V lost 4 bases, and 5 bases had no gene match. There are 15 residues in the CDR3. The DNA of the CDR3 is TGTGCCAGCAGTTGGACCGGGACAGGGAACTATGGCTACACCTTC. It yields the protein CASSWTGTGNYGYTF.

This clone has more than one count but fewer than ten. The genes are TRBV7-3 and TRBJ2-3; D gene ambiguous. The CDR3 length is 14 residues. Germline CDR1 reads SGHTA; CDR2 reads FQGTGA. Deletions cut 2 bases from V and 0 bases from J, with 6 bases between. In DNA form, the CDR3 reads TGTGCCAGCAGCTTAGGGCAGAGCACAGATACGCAGTATTTT. Translating it yields CASSLGQSTDTQYF.

The CDR3 is CASSSGLAGVSLYNEQFF. The CDR3 bases are TGTGCCAGCAGTTCCGGACTAGCGGGGGTTTCCCTCTACAATGAGCAGTTCTTC. The chain links TRBV27 to TRBJ2-1; 13 bases are shared with TRBD2. Germline V CDR1 and CDR2: MNHEY, SMNVEV (reference sequence). V dropped 4 bases and J dropped 3; count of bases not matched to a gene: 9. CDR3 length equals 18 residues.

The V call is TRBV18, the J call TRBJ2-7, with a possible D match to TRBD2 (6 bases). Trimming removed 8 bases from V and 2 bases from J, with 13 bases in between. The CDR3 covers 13 residues. Per germline, CDR1 KGHSH and CDR2 LQKENI. The CDR3 region has the DNA TGTGCCAGCGGGGGACTTCCAACCTACGAGCAGTACTTC. This codes for CASGGLPTYEQYF.

The chain employs TRBV7-2 and TRBJ1-6; unclear D gene. Germline values: CDR1 SGHTA, CDR2 FQGNSA. Trimming removed 2 bases from V and 11 bases from J, with 16 bases in between. This CDR3 region has 15 residues. CDR3 amino acids: CASSLSGPRDTPLHF. As DNA, the CDR3 is TGTGCCAGCAGCTTAAGTGGGCCCCGTGATACACCCCTCCACTTT.

The gene calls are TRBV29-1 and TRBJ2-5; D is uncertain. Trimming removed 5 bases at V and 1 base at J, with 14 bases between. The germline V gene has CDR1 SQVTM and CDR2 ANQGSEA. The CDR3 covers 14 residues. CDR3 nucleotides: TGCAGCGTTCGTCGGGCCGGAATCCAAGAGACCCAGTACTTC. It translates to CSVRRAGIQETQYF.

The chain uses TRBV10-3 and TRBJ2-5, with TRBD1 matching over 7 bases. With V trimmed by 6 bases and J by 2 bases, 15 bases remained unmatched. The CDR3 runs to 17 residues. Germline CDR1 is ENHRY and CDR2 is SYGVKD. CDR3 sequence: CAIRSPPGQTGQETQYF. CDR3 DNA sequence: TGTGCCATCAGAAGTCCCCCGGGACAGACGGGGCAAGAGACCCAGTACTTC.

The genes are TRBV6-5 and TRBJ2-5; tentatively, D is TRBD1 or TRBD2 (6 bases each). The ends were cut back, 3 bases at V and 5 bases at J, with 16 bases in the middle. Germline-derived CDR1 and CDR2 are MNHEY and SVGAGI. The CDR3 has 15 residues. CDR3 nucleotide sequence: TGTGCCAGCAGTTATGGGGGGCCCGGCGGGGAGACCCAGTACTTC. Protein product: CASSYGGPGGETQYF.

This clone was seen only a few times. The chain employs TRBV7-2 and TRBJ2-5; a possible D gene is TRBD2 (6 bases). The CDR3 totals 16 residues. CDR1 and CDR2 from the germline V gene are SGHTA and FQGNSA. The V gene lost 0 bases and the J gene lost 4 bases, with 15 bases spanning the gap. The CDR3, as DNA: TGTGCCAGCAGCTTAGCGCAGGCGGGAAGAGGAGAGACCCAGTACTTC. The encoded protein is CASSLAQAGRGETQYF.

The chain uses TRBV27 and TRBJ1-6, with D maybe TRBD1 (6 bases). From germline, CDR1 is MNHEY and CDR2 SMNVEV (reference sequence). This CDR3 region has 14 residues. The germline V and J ends were trimmed by 2 bases and 7 bases, with 9 bases remaining between them. As DNA, the CDR3 is TGTGCCAGCAGTTTAAGGGGGAGGAATTCACCCCTCCACTTT. This sequence encodes CASSLRGRNSPLHF.

This clone was seen a few times. The chain couples TRBV7-9 to TRBJ2-7; D may be TRBD2 (5 bases). This CDR3 comprises 12 residues. The germline V and J ends were trimmed by 5 bases and 1 base, with 6 bases remaining between them. Looked up from germline, CDR1 is SEHNR and CDR2 is FQNEAQ (reference sequence). As DNA, the CDR3 is TGTGCCAGCAGCCGGACTTCCTACGAGCAGTACTTC. Its translation is CASSRTSYEQYF.

The chain has TRBV7-9 and TRBJ2-5, with D perhaps TRBD1 or TRBD2 (5 bases each). This CDR3 region has 13 residues. Trimming removed 4 bases from V and 5 bases from J, with 11 bases in between. Per the germline V gene, CDR1 is SEHNR and CDR2 is FQNEAQ (reference sequence). The CDR3 DNA reads TGTGCCAGCAGCTATGGGACGACGGAGACCCAGTACTTC. Translated, it gives CASSYGTTETQYF.

This rearrangement joins TRBV20-1 to TRBJ2-3; D unresolved. The CDR3 has 10 amino acids. Germline-derived CDR1 and CDR2 are DFQATT and SNEGSKA (reference sequence). The ends were cut back, 6 bases at V and 11 bases at J, with 12 bases in the middle. CDR3 protein: CSATERRQYF. In DNA, the CDR3 is TGCAGTGCCACCGAGCGACGGCAGTATTTT.

The CDR3: CASLGQGGANVLTF. In nucleotides, the CDR3 is TGTGCCAGCCTGGGACAGGGAGGTGCCAACGTCCTGACTTTC. The V gene is TRBV6-5, the J gene TRBJ2-6; 9 nucleotides match TRBD1. This CDR3 is built from 14 residues. Germline lookup yields CDR1 MNHEY and CDR2 SVGAGI. The trim removed 8 bases at V and 7 bases at J, leaving 6 bases unmatched.

V gene TRBV30 combines with J gene TRBJ1-2; D perhaps matches TRBD1 (5 bases). This CDR3 region has 12 residues. CDR1 is GTSNPN and CDR2 is SVGIG in the germline V gene (reference sequence). The V end was cut by 3 bases, the J end by 5 bases, with 10 bases between. The CDR3 coding sequence is TGTGCCTGGAGGGGGACCCCATATGGCTACACCTTC. Its protein is CAWRGTPYGYTF.

The chain uses TRBV11-1 and TRBJ2-1; D possibly corresponds to TRBD2 (5 bases). V lost 3 bases to trimming and J lost 7 bases, with 7 bases between them. CDR3 length: 12 amino acids. The germline V gene has CDR1 SGHAT and CDR2 FQDESV (reference sequence). In DNA, the CDR3 is TGTGCCAGCAGCTTCGGGGTTAATGAGCAGTTCTTC. It is translated as CASSFGVNEQFF.

This rearrangement joins TRBV2 to TRBJ1-6; D ambiguous. The CDR3 consists of 12 residues. Germline CDR1 is SNHLY and CDR2 is FYNNEI. The V gene lost 3 bases and the J gene lost 7 bases, with 4 bases spanning the gap. CDR3 amino acids: CASSDQNSPLHF. The CDR3 nucleotides are TGTGCCAGCAGTGACCAGAATTCACCCCTCCACTTT.

The J gene is TRBJ2-5, the V gene TRBV6-5, with TRBD1 as a possible D gene (6 bases). V lost 6 bases and J 1 base, leaving 9 bases between the germline ends. The CDR3 length is 13 residues. The V gene's germline CDR1 is MNHEY and CDR2 SVGAGI. CDR3 residues: CASRRTAQETQYF. The CDR3 DNA is TGTGCCAGCAGAAGGACAGCCCAAGAGACCCAGTACTTC.

This clone was detected only a few times. The chain has TRBV25-1 and TRBJ2-7, with 8 bases that match TRBD1. The V gene's germline CDR1 is MGHDK and CDR2 SYGVNS. The CDR3 covers 13 residues. Trimming took 3 bases from V and 3 from J; bases not matched to a gene: 1. In DNA, the CDR3 is TGTGCCAGCAGTGAGACAGGGGTCTACGAGCAGTACTTC. Its translation is CASSETGVYEQYF.

The chain carries TRBV11-1 and TRBJ2-5, with D hard to call. This CDR3 has 14 residues. The germline gives CDR1 SGHAT, CDR2 FQDESV (reference sequence). Between the trimmed V and J ends, which lost 5 bases and 3 bases, there was a span of 13 bases. In nucleotides, the CDR3 is TGTGCCAGCAGCCCCCGCCTAATGGAAGAGACCCAGTACTTC. This sequence encodes CASSPRLMEETQYF.

The rearrangement links TRBV6-5 to TRBJ2-1; perhaps TRBD1 as D (6 bases). Trimming took off 6 bases at V and 0 bases at J, with 12 bases between the two ends. The length of the CDR3 is 15 residues. CDR1 MNHEY and CDR2 SVGAGI come from the germline V gene. The chain's CDR3 is CASRKGGNSYNEQFF. The CDR3 region has the DNA TGTGCCAGCAGGAAAGGGGGAAACTCCTACAATGAGCAGTTCTTC.

This rearrangement joins TRBV30 to TRBJ1-5; D gene ambiguous. Per the germline V gene, CDR1 is GTSNPN and CDR2 is SVGIG (reference sequence). V shed 0 bases and J shed 3 bases, with 9 bases lying between them. This CDR3 has 14 residues. The CDR3 DNA reads as TGTGCCTGGAGTGTACACAGTTCCAATCAGCCCCAGCATTTT. It specifies CAWSVHSSNQPQHF.

The rearrangement links TRBV29-1 to TRBJ2-1; weak D call: TRBD2 (6 bases). V was cut by 6 bases and J by 7 bases, with 13 bases left in between. The CDR3 contains 12 residues. From germline, CDR1 is SQVTM and CDR2 ANQGSEA. For the CDR3, the DNA is TGCAGCGTGGCGGGATCAGGGAATGAGCAGTTCTTC. This translates into CSVAGSGNEQFF.

This clone was seen only a few times. The chain recombines TRBV29-1 with TRBJ2-5; D is uncertain. CDR1 and CDR2 from the germline V gene are SQVTM and ANQGSEA. There are 13 residues in the CDR3. V was trimmed by 4 bases and J by 5 bases, leaving 14 bases between them. This chain's CDR3 is CSVGAPLGETQYF. The CDR3 coding sequence is TGCAGCGTTGGTGCCCCCCTTGGGGAGACCCAGTACTTC. The full variable domain, in which reference TRBV29-1 and TRBJ2-5 provide the parts outside the CDR3, is SAVISQKPSRDICQRGTSLTIQCQVDSQVTMMFWYRQQPGQSLTLIATANQGSEATYESGFVIDKFPISRPNLTFSTLTVSNMSPEDSSIYLCSVGAPLGETQYFGPGTRLLVL.

V and J are TRBV30 and TRBJ1-2, with 9 positions matching TRBD1. Germline V CDR1 and CDR2: GTSNPN, SVGIG (reference sequence). Trimming cost V 0 bases and J 6 bases; bases outside gene matches: 11. The CDR3 has 16 amino acids. The CDR3 nucleotides read TGTGCCTGGAGTGTCCGTGGACAGGGGATGAAGGATGGCTACACCTTC. It translates to CAWSVRGQGMKDGYTF.